This entry is about one TCR beta chain. The table came from immunoSEQ multiplex PCR; TCRdb's copy has only in-frame clones and leaves some out. The data contain 50,000 to 65,000 clones, more than 80% of them seen just once; the ten biggest clones take up 0.75%. This CDR3 region has 16 residues. V was clipped by 3 bases and J by 1 base, with 10 bases between them. Per the germline V gene, CDR1 is SEHNR and CDR2 is FQNEAQ (reference sequence). The sample belongs to a study of OX40 agonist ivuxolimab in advanced cancers. This chain joins TRBV7-9 and TRBJ2-6; the D gene is possibly TRBD1 (6 bases). Sequenced material: CD4+ or CD8+ T cells sorted from blood, taken in a trial of the OX40 agonist ivuxolimab. This clonotype was obtained from an adult with an advanced solid tumor such as melanoma, head and neck, liver or kidney cancer. CDR3 residues: CASSLGARSGANVLTF. The CDR3 coding sequence is TGTGCCAGCAGCTTGGGGGCGCGGTCTGGGGCCAACGTCCTGACTTTC. The whole variable domain, remainder taken from reference TRBV7-9 and TRBJ2-6, is DTGVSQNPRHKITKRGQNVTFRCDPISEHNRLYWYRQTLGQGPEFLTYFQNEAQLEKSRLLSDRFSAERPKGSFSTLEIQRTEQGDSAMYLCASSLGARSGANVLTFGAGSRLTVL.